The clone carrying this T cell receptor beta chain was detected many times. Described time point: newly diagnosed GD, antithyroid drugs for less than 3 months. PBMC-derived RNA was used for the TCR library. An endocrinology department in Xi'an, China, supplied the patients. The entry originates in a study of regulatory T cells in long-lasting Graves disease. CDR1 and CDR2 (germline): SGHRS, YFSETQ. Unmatched junction bases numbered 9, after V lost 4 bases and J lost 3 bases. The CDR3 is 15 amino acids. Both iRepertoire HTBI primers and Arm-PCR of CDR3 regions were used to build the TCR beta libraries. TCRdb analysed the multiplex PCR reads with MiXCR anew, one entry per CDR3 protein. The table records roughly 420,000 distinct CDR3 sequences, 15% to 20% of them present only once. The sample also formed part of further work on T cells in Graves' hyperthyroidism and ophthalmopathy.

Sequencing was performed on peripheral blood mononuclear cells (PBMCs), taken at new diagnosis, from a patient treated with antithyroid drugs. The sequence was obtained from a woman under 30 with Graves disease. The gene calls are TRBV5-1 and TRBJ1-1; 7 nucleotides match TRBD1. The CDR3 DNA sequence: TGCGCCAGCAGCATCGAACAGGGGTGGGACACTGAAGCTTTCTTT. It yields the protein CASSIEQGWDTEAFF. The whole variable domain, filled in from reference TRBV5-1 and TRBJ1-1, reads KAGVTQTPRYLIKTRGQQVTLSCSPISGHRSVSWYQQTPGQGLQFLFEYFSETQRNKGNFPGRFSGRQFSNSRSEMNVSTLELGDSALYLCASSIEQGWDTEAFFGQGTRLTVV.